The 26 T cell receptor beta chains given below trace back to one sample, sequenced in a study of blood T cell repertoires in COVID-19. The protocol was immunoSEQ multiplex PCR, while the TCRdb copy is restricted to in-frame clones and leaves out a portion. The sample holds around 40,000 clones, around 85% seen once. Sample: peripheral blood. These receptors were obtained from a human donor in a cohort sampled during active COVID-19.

The CDR3 spells CASSQGGLVLNEQFF. As DNA, the CDR3 is TGTGCCAGCAGCCAAGGTGGCCTAGTCTTGAATGAGCAGTTCTTC. The chain is built from TRBV3-1 (or the pseudogene TRBV3-2) and TRBJ2-1; D gene unclear. The V and J ends lost 1 base and 7 bases respectively, with 14 bases between them. CDR1 and CDR2 from the germline V gene are LGHDT and YNNKEL (reference sequence). The CDR3 consists of 15 residues.

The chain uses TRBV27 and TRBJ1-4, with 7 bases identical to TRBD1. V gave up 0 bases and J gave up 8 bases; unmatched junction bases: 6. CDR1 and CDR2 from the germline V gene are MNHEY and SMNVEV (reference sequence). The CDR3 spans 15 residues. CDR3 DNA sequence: TGTGCCAGCAGTTTATCATCAGGGGGGTGGGAAAAACTGTTTTTT. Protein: CASSLSSGGWEKLFF.

In nucleotides, the CDR3 is TGCGCCAGCAGCTTGGGAGGCAGAATGGATGAAAAACTGTTTTTT. Its protein product is CASSLGGRMDEKLFF. V gene TRBV5-1 combines with J gene TRBJ1-4, with D unclear. The V gene's germline CDR1 is SGHRS and CDR2 YFSETQ. The CDR3 is 15 residues long. V was shortened by 0 bases and J by 6 bases, with 12 bases between the two germline ends.

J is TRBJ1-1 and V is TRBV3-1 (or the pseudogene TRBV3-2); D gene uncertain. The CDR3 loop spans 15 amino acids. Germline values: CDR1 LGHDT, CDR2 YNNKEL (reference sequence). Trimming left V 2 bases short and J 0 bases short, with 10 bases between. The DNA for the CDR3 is TGTGCCAGCAGCCAACCACTGGGCATGAACACTGAAGCTTTCTTT. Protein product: CASSQPLGMNTEAFF.

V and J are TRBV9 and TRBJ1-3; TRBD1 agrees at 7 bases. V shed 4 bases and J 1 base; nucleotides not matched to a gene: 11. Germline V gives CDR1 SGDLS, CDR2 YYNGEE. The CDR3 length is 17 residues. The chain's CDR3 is CASSSTPGQTSGNTIYF. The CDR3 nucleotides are TGTGCCAGCAGCTCAACGCCGGGACAGACTTCTGGAAACACCATATATTTT.

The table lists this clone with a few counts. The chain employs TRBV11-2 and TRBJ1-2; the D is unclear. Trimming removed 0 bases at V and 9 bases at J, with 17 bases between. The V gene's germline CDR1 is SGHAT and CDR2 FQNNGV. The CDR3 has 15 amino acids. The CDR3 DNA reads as TGTGCCAGCAGCTTAGATCGTCTGGGGAGGGATCGCTACACCTTC. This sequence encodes CASSLDRLGRDRYTF.

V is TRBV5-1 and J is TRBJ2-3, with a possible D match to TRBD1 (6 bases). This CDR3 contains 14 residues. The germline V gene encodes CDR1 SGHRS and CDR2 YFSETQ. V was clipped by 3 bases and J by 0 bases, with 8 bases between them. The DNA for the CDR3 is TGCGCCAGCAGCTCGACAGGTAGCACAGATACGCAGTATTTT. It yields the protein CASSSTGSTDTQYF.

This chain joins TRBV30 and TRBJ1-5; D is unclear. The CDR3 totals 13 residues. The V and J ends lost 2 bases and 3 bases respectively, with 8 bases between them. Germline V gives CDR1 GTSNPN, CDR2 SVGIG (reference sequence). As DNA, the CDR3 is TGTGCCTGGAGTCCCGGGATCAATCAGCCCCAGCATTTT. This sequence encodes CAWSPGINQPQHF.

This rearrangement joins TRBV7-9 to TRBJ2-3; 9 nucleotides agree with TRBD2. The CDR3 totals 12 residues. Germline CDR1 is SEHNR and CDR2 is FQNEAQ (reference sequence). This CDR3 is CATTSGWDTQYF. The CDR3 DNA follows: TGTGCGACGACTAGCGGCTGGGATACGCAGTATTTT.

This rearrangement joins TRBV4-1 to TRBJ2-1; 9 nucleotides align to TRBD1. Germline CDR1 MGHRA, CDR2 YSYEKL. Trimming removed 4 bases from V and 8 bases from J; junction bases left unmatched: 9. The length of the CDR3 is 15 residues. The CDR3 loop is CASSLSDRGAYEQFF. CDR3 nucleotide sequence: TGCGCCAGCAGCCTCTCGGACAGGGGAGCCTATGAGCAGTTCTTC.

The CDR3, as DNA: TGTGCCAGCAGTTCCTCCTGGGGGGGTTACAATGAGCAGTTCTTC. Protein product: CASSSSWGGYNEQFF. V gene TRBV6-5 combines with J gene TRBJ2-1; 7 nucleotides agree with TRBD2. CDR1 is MNHEY, CDR2 SVGAGI, per germline. The CDR3 is 15 residues long. V was clipped by 4 bases and J by 4 bases; unmatched bases: 7.

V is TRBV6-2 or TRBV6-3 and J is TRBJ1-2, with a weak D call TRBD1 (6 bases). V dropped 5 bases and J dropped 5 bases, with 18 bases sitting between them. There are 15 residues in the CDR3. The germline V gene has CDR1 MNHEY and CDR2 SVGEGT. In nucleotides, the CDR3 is TGTGCCAGCAGTCGCCACGAACAGGGTCGGTATGGCTACACCTTC. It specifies CASSRHEQGRYGYTF.

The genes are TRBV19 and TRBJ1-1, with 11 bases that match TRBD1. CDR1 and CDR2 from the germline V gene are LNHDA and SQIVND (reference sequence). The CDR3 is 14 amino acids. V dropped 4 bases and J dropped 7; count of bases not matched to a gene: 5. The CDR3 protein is CASSRDRGLGEAFF. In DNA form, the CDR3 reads TGTGCCAGTAGTAGGGACAGGGGGTTGGGTGAAGCTTTCTTT. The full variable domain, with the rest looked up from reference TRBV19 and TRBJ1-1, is DGGITQSPKYLFRKEGQNVTLSCEQNLNHDAMYWYRQDPGQGLRLIYYSQIVNDFQKGDIAEGYSVSREKKESFPLTVTSAQKNPTAFYLCASSRDRGLGEAFFGQGTRLTVV.

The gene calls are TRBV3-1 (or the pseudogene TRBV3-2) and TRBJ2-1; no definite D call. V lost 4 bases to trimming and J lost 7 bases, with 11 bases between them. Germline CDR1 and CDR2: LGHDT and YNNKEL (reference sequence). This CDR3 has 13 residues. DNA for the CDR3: TGTGCCAGCAGCCCCTCTACTCATAATGAGCAGTTCTTC. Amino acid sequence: CASSPSTHNEQFF.

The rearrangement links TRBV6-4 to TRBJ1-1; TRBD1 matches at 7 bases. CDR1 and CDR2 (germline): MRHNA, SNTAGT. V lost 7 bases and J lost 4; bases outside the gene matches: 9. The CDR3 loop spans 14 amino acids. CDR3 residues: CASTQDRVSTEAFF. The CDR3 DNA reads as TGTGCCAGCACCCAAGACAGGGTATCCACTGAAGCTTTCTTT.

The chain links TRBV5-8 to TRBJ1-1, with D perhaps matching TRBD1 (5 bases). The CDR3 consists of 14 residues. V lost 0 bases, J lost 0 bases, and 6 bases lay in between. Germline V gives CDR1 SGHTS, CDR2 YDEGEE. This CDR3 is CASSLGGMNTEAFF. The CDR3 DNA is TGTGCCAGCAGCTTGGGGGGCATGAACACTGAAGCTTTCTTT.

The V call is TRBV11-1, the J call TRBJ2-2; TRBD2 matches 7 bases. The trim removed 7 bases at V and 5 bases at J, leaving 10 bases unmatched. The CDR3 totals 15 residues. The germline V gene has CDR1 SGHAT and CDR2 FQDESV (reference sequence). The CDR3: CASTRLTGGTGELFF. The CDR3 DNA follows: TGTGCCAGCACCCGGTTAACGGGAGGTACCGGGGAGCTGTTTTTT.

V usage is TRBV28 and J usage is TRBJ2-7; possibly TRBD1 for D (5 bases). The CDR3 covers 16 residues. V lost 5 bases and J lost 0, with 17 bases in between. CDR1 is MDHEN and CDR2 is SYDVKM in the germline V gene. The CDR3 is CASSPRAGYSSYEQYF. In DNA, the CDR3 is TGTGCCAGCAGTCCCCGGGCAGGGTATAGCTCCTACGAGCAGTACTTC.

This CDR3 reads CASSLAQGAGELFF. CDR3 DNA: TGCGCCAGCAGCTTGGCACAGGGCGCCGGGGAGCTGTTTTTT. The chain has TRBV5-1 and TRBJ2-2; D is possibly TRBD1 (6 bases). Germline loops: CDR1 SGHRS, CDR2 YFSETQ. The CDR3 contains 14 residues. V shed 0 bases and J shed 6 bases, with 9 bases lying between them.

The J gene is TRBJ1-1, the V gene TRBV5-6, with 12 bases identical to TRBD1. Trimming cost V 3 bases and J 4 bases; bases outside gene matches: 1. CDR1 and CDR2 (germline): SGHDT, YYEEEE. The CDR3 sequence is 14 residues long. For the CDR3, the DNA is TGTGCCAGCAGCTGGGGACAGGGGGCCACTGAAGCTTTCTTT. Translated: CASSWGQGATEAFF.

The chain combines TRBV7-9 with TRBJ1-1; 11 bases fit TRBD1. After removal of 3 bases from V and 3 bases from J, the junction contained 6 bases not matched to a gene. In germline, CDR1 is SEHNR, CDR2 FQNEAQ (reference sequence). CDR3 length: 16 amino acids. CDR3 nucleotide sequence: TGTGCCAGCAGCTTCAATCCGGGACAGGGGGACACTGAAGCTTTCTTT. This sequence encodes CASSFNPGQGDTEAFF.

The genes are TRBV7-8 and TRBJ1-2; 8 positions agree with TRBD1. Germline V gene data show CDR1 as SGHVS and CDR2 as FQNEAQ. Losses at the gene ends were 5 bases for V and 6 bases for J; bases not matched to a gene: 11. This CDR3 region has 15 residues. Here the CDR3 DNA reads TGTGCCAGCAGCATGGAGACAGGGGCGAGACATGGCTACACCTTC. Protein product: CASSMETGARHGYTF.

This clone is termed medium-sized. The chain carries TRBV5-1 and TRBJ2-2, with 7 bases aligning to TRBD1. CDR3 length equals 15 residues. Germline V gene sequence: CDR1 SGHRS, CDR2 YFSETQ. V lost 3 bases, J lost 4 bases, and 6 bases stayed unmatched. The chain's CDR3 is CASSSGQPSTGELFF. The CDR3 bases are TGCGCCAGCAGCTCGGGACAGCCGAGCACCGGGGAGCTGTTTTTT. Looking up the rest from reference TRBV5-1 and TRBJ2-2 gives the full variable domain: KAGVTQTPRYLIKTRGQQVTLSCSPISGHRSVSWYQQTPGQGLQFLFEYFSETQRNKGNFPGRFSGRQFSNSRSEMNVSTLELGDSALYLCASSSGQPSTGELFFGEGSRLTVL.

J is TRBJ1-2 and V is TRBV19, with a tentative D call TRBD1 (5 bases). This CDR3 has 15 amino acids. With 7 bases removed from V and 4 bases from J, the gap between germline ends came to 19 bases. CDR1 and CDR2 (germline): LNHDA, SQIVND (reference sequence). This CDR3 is CASTLDSEPLYGYTF. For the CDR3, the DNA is TGTGCCAGTACCCTCGACAGCGAGCCTCTCTATGGCTACACCTTC.

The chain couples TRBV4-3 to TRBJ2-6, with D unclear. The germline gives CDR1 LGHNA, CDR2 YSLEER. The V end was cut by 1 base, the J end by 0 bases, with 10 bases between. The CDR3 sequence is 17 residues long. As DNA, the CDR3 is TGCGCCAGCAGCCAAGTTTTTAGCTACTCTGGGGCCAACGTCCTGACTTTC. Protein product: CASSQVFSYSGANVLTF.

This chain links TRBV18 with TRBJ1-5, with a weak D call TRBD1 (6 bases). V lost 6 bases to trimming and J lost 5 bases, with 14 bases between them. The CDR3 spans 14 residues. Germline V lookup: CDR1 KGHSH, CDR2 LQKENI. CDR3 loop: CASSLSPGDQPQHF. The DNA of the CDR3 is TGTGCCAGCTCCCTCTCACCAGGGGATCAGCCCCAGCATTTT.